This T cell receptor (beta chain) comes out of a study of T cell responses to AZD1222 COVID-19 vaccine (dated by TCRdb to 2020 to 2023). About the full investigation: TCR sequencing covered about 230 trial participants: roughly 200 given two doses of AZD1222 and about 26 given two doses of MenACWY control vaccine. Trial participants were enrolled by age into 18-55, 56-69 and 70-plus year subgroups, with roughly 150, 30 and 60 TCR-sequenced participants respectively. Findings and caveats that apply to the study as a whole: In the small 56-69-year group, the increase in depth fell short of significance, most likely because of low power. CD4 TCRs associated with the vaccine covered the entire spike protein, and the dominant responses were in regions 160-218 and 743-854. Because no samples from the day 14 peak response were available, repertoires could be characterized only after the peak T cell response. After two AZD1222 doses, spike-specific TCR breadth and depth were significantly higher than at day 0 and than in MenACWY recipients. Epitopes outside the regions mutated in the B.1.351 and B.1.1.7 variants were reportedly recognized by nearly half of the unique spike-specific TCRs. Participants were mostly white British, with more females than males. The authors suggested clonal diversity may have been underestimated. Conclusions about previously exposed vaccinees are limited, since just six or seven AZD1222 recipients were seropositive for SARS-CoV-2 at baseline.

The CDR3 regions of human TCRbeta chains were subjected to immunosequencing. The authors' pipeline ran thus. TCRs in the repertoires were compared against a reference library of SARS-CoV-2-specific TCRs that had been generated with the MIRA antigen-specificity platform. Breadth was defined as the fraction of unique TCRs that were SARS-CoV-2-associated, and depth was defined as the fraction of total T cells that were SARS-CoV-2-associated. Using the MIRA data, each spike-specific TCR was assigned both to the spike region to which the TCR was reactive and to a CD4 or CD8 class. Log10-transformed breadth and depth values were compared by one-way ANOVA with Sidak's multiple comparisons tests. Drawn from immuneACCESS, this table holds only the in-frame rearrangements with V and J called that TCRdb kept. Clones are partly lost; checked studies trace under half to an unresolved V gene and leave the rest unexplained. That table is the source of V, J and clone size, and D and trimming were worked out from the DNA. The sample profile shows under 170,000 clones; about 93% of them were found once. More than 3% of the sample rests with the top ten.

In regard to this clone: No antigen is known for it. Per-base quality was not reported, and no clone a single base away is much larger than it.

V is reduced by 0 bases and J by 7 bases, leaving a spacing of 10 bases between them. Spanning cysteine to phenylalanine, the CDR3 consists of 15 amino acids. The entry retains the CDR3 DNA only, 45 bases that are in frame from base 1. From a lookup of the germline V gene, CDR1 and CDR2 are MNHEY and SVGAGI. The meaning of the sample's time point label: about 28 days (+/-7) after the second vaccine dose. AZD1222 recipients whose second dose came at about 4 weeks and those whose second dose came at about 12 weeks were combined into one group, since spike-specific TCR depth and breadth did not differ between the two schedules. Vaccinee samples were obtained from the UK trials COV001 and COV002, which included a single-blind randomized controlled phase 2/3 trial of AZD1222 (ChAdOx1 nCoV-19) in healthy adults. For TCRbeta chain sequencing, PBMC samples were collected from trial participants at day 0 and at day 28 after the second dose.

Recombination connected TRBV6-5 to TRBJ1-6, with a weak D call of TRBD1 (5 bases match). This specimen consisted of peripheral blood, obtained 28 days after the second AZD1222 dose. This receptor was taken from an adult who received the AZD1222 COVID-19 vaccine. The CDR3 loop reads CASSYSIRGNSPLHF. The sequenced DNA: TGTGCCAGCAGTTACTCTATCCGGGGGAATTCACCCCTCCACTTT.